The 28 T cell receptor beta chains given below trace back to one sample, sequenced in a study of brain T cells in children with intractable seizures. Assay used: immunoSEQ multiplex PCR; TCRdb lists only in-frame clones, some missing. The sample lists 340,000 or so clones; 93% were seen once. This sample's time point: blood from clinic visit 5 months post-surgery; TSC patient then seizure free. The starting material was peripheral blood, obtained less than 6 months after surgery. These receptors were taken from a boy in the first two years of life with tuberous sclerosis and intractable seizures.

The V call is TRBV30, the J call TRBJ2-3; the D is unclear. V was shortened by 2 bases and J by 4 bases, with 4 bases between the two germline ends. This CDR3 contains 11 residues. Germline V gene sequence: CDR1 GTSNPN, CDR2 SVGIG (reference sequence). The CDR3 reads CAWSHADTQYF. The CDR3 DNA reads as TGTGCCTGGAGTCACGCAGATACGCAGTATTTT.

The J gene is TRBJ2-2, the V gene TRBV11-3; 8 bases line up with TRBD1. V lost 5 bases to trimming and J lost 3 bases; unmatched junction nucleotides: 8. Germline V lookup: CDR1 SGHNT, CDR2 YENEEA. The CDR3 extends over 16 amino acids. This chain's CDR3 is CASSPREQGDTGELFF. The CDR3 DNA sequence: TGTGCCAGCAGCCCACGGGAACAGGGGGACACCGGGGAGCTGTTTTTT.

The chain recombines TRBV2 with TRBJ2-1; 7 bases align to TRBD1. Trimming removed 6 bases from V and 4 bases from J; junction bases left unmatched: 9. The CDR3 runs 15 residues. The germline V gene has CDR1 SNHLY and CDR2 FYNNEI. The CDR3, as DNA: TGTGCCAGCAGCTACGTAGGGACAGAGTACAATGAGCAGTTCTTC. It is translated as CASSYVGTEYNEQFF.

The chain is built from TRBV7-9 and TRBJ1-4; no firm D call. Trimming cost V 1 base and J 3 bases, with 15 bases left between them. Germline values: CDR1 SEHNR, CDR2 FQNEAQ (reference sequence). The CDR3 contains 17 residues. CDR3 loop: CASSLVPVLGANEKLFF. Here the CDR3 DNA reads TGTGCCAGCAGCTTAGTTCCAGTCCTGGGAGCTAATGAAAAACTGTTTTTT.

The rearrangement links TRBV19 to TRBJ2-2; 11 bases fit TRBD2. The CDR3 spans 15 residues. V gave up 8 bases and J gave up 6 bases; unmatched junction bases: 8. Germline CDR1 LNHDA, CDR2 SQIVND (reference sequence). CDR3 DNA: TGTGCCAGTCGGGCTAGCGGGGGGTCGGCCGGGGAGCTGTTTTTT. This encodes CASRASGGSAGELFF.

The V gene is TRBV27, the J gene TRBJ1-1; weak D call: TRBD1 (6 bases). Germline V gene sequence: CDR1 MNHEY, CDR2 SMNVEV (reference sequence). The CDR3 spans 14 residues. The V end was cut by 4 bases, the J end by 5 bases, with 14 bases between. The CDR3 DNA is TGTGCCAGCAGTTCTATACAGGGATGGACTGAAGCTTTCTTT. Translation: CASSSIQGWTEAFF.

Comment on this clone: One end of the junction does not line up with germline, which may come from a read error. Other DNA sequences in the same sample also yield this CDR3. The chain links TRBV19 to TRBJ1-1, with D unresolved. Germline V gives CDR1 LNHDA, CDR2 SQIVND (reference sequence). The CDR3 is 12 amino acids. This CDR3 reads CASSIVGSSLAF. CDR3 in DNA: TGTGCCAGTAGTATCGTCGGTTCTTCCCTCGCCTTT.

The rearrangement uses TRBV27 and TRBJ1-6; no reliable D call. CDR1 is MNHEY and CDR2 is SMNVEV in the germline V gene (reference sequence). The CDR3 consists of 17 residues. Trimming cost V 7 bases and J 0 bases, with 16 bases left between them. CDR3 in amino acids: CASIPLGPSSYNSPLHF. CDR3 in DNA: TGTGCCAGCATCCCTTTAGGGCCGAGCTCCTATAATTCACCCCTCCACTTT.

This clone was observed a few times. The chain links TRBV9 to TRBJ1-6; D is possibly TRBD1 (6 bases). Between the trimmed V and J ends, which lost 2 bases and 6 bases, there was a span of 15 bases. From germline, CDR1 is SGDLS and CDR2 YYNGEE. The CDR3 consists of 16 residues. CDR3 nucleotide sequence: TGTGCCAGCAGCGTCGGGGGGCTATCAAGTAATTCACCCCTCCACTTT. Translated, it gives CASSVGGLSSNSPLHF.

This sequence joins TRBV7-2 and TRBJ1-5; D not resolved. Trimming stripped 5 bases from V and 6 bases from J, with 17 bases between. Germline V gene lookup returns CDR1 SGHTA and CDR2 FQGNSA. The CDR3 totals 15 residues. The CDR3 reads CASSPSPGLGQPQHF. CDR3 nucleotide sequence: TGTGCCAGCAGCCCCTCTCCCGGGTTAGGTCAGCCCCAGCATTTT. The whole variable domain, remainder taken from reference TRBV7-2 and TRBJ1-5, is GAGVSQSPSNKVTEKGKDVELRCDPISGHTALYWYRQSLGQGLEFLIYFQGNSAPDKSGLPSDRFSAERTGGSVSTLTIQRTQQEDSAVYLCASSPSPGLGQPQHFGDGTRLSIL.

The chain recombines TRBV7-8 with TRBJ2-2, with 7 bases lining up with TRBD1. V was pared by 6 bases and J by 5 bases, with 12 bases of the junction left unmatched. The CDR3 runs 16 residues. The V gene's germline CDR1 is SGHVS and CDR2 FQNEAQ. For the CDR3, the DNA is TGTGCCAGCAGACCAAGGGGGCAGTTTTTGACCGGGGAGCTGTTTTTT. Its protein is CASRPRGQFLTGELFF.

The V gene is TRBV11-3, the J gene TRBJ2-7; TRBD1 is a possible D gene (5 bases). The CDR3 length is 11 residues. CDR1 SGHNT and CDR2 YENEEA come from the germline V gene. V lost 2 bases and J lost 7, with 6 bases in between. Written as DNA, the CDR3 is TGTGCCAGCAGCTTAAAGGGGGAGCAGTACTTC. Its protein product is CASSLKGEQYF.

The chain links TRBV19 to TRBJ1-4; D might be TRBD1 (6 bases). The V end was cut by 6 bases, the J end by 2 bases, with 10 bases between. The CDR3 spans 14 residues. Looked up from germline, CDR1 is LNHDA and CDR2 is SQIVND (reference sequence). The CDR3 region is CASRNTGTNEKLFF. The CDR3 nucleotides read TGTGCCAGTAGGAACACAGGGACTAATGAAAAACTGTTTTTT.

The J gene is TRBJ2-5, the V gene TRBV30; 10 bases match TRBD2. The CDR3 sequence is 15 residues long. V gave up 0 bases and J gave up 7 bases; unmatched junction bases: 8. Germline CDR1 is GTSNPN and CDR2 is SVGIG (reference sequence). As DNA, the CDR3 is TGTGCCTGGAGTGTCAGCGGGAGGGTACTCCCGACCCAGTACTTC. The encoded protein is CAWSVSGRVLPTQYF. The whole variable domain, filled in from reference TRBV30 and TRBJ2-5, reads SQTIHQWPATLVQPVGSPLSLECTVEGTSNPNLYWYRQAAGRGLQLLFYSVGIGQISSEVPQNLSASRPQDRQFILSSKKLLLSDSGFYLCAWSVSGRVLPTQYFGPGTRLLVL.

The CDR3 sequence: CATSDLGVRQGPHQPQHF. The CDR3 DNA sequence: TGTGCCACCAGTGACTTGGGGGTACGACAGGGCCCTCATCAGCCCCAGCATTTT. This chain uses TRBV24-1 with TRBJ1-5; 7 nucleotides line up with TRBD1. This CDR3 spans 18 amino acids. With 4 bases clipped from V and 5 bases from J, the junction kept 16 bases outside the gene matches. The germline V gene has CDR1 KGHDR and CDR2 SFDVKD.

Points on this clone: Other DNA sequences in this sample translate to the same CDR3. The gene calls are TRBV7-9 and TRBJ1-4; no reliable D call. CDR3 size: 13 residues. V was pared by 3 bases and J by 0 bases, with 2 bases between. Per the germline V gene, CDR1 is SEHNR and CDR2 is FQNEAQ (reference sequence). DNA for the CDR3: TGTGCCAGCAGCTTGGCAACTAATGAAAAACTGTTTTTT. Its protein is CASSLATNEKLFF.

The chain joins TRBV2 to TRBJ1-1; D call uncertain. Trimming took off 3 bases at V and 8 bases at J, with 16 bases between the two ends. This CDR3 is 14 amino acids long. Germline CDR1 is SNHLY and CDR2 is FYNNEI. The CDR3 coding sequence is TGTGCCAGCAGTGACCCCCCCCTGGGCAGGGAAGCTTTCTTT. As protein: CASSDPPLGREAFF.

Turning to this clone: Germline and junction disagree at one end, which may indicate a read error. The chain links TRBV2 to TRBJ1-1, with 7 bases fitting TRBD1. Germline CDR1 and CDR2: SNHLY and FYNNEI. This CDR3 spans 11 amino acids. Written as DNA, the CDR3 is TGTGCCACACAGGGGAACGCTGAAGCTTTCTTT. Translating gives CATQGNAEAFF.

This clone is a singleton in its sample. The rearrangement uses TRBV13 and TRBJ2-3, with a tentative D call TRBD2 (6 bases). Germline V lookup: CDR1 PRHDT, CDR2 FYEKMQ (reference sequence). This CDR3 contains 14 residues. Trimming shortened V by 4 bases and J by 8 bases, and 16 bases separated the two germline ends. CDR3 sequence: CASSSLPGLSTQYF. As DNA, the CDR3 is TGTGCCAGCAGCTCTCTCCCGGGACTCAGTACGCAGTATTTT.

Turning to this clone: Other nucleotide sequences in the sample specify the same CDR3. The chain recombines TRBV7-9 with TRBJ2-6; D is undetermined. Germline lookup yields CDR1 SEHNR and CDR2 FQNEAQ (reference sequence). The CDR3 totals 16 residues. V shed 0 bases and J shed 0 bases, with 6 bases lying between them. The CDR3 nucleotides are TGTGCCAGCAGCTTAGCACAAGGCTCTGGGGCCAACGTCCTGACTTTC. Protein sequence: CASSLAQGSGANVLTF.

The genes are TRBV9 and TRBJ1-1; perhaps TRBD1 as D (6 bases). V was shortened by 0 bases and J by 1 base, with 10 bases between the two germline ends. Germline CDR1 reads SGDLS; CDR2 reads YYNGEE. The CDR3 spans 15 residues. The CDR3 is CASSVAGAKNTEAFF. The CDR3 nucleotides read TGTGCCAGCAGCGTAGCGGGGGCCAAGAACACTGAAGCTTTCTTT.

The chain carries TRBV30 and TRBJ2-1; TRBD1 aligns across 8 bases. The CDR3 runs to 15 residues. Losses at the gene ends were 3 bases for V and 3 bases for J; bases not matched to a gene: 7. Germline-derived CDR1 and CDR2 are GTSNPN and SVGIG (reference sequence). CDR3 protein: CAWSEGQVVYNEQFF. In DNA form, the CDR3 reads TGTGCCTGGAGCGAGGGACAGGTCGTCTACAATGAGCAGTTCTTC.

This sequence joins TRBV20-1 and TRBJ2-5; 10 nucleotides align to TRBD2. The CDR3 has 15 residues. The V gene's germline CDR1 is DFQATT and CDR2 SNEGSKA (reference sequence). With 6 bases clipped from V and 2 bases from J, the junction kept 9 bases outside the gene matches. The CDR3 region is CSASVGLAAQETQYF. The DNA for the CDR3 is TGCAGTGCCAGTGTCGGACTAGCGGCACAAGAGACCCAGTACTTC.

CDR3 amino acids: CSAREGGQAFF. DNA for the CDR3: TGCAGTGCTAGAGAGGGGGGGCAAGCTTTCTTT. This chain links TRBV20-1 with TRBJ1-1; tentatively, D is TRBD1 (6 bases). Deletions cut 0 bases from V and 9 bases from J, with 8 bases between. Germline CDR1 is DFQATT and CDR2 is SNEGSKA (reference sequence). The CDR3 runs to 11 residues.

V gene TRBV5-1 combines with J gene TRBJ2-2, with D uncertain. Trimming left V 3 bases short and J 6 bases short, with 12 bases between. CDR1 and CDR2 (germline): SGHRS, YFSETQ. The CDR3 spans 14 residues. The CDR3 spells CASSSRAGPGELFF. For the CDR3, the DNA is TGCGCCAGCAGCTCACGGGCCGGCCCCGGGGAGCTGTTTTTT.

The rearrangement links TRBV19 to TRBJ1-5, with D hard to call. V was cut by 3 bases and J by 1 base, with 7 bases left in between. This CDR3 has 14 amino acids. Germline V CDR1 and CDR2: LNHDA, SQIVND (reference sequence). CDR3 DNA sequence: TGTGCCAGTAGTATCGGATCCAGCAATCAGCCCCAGCATTTT. Encoded protein: CASSIGSSNQPQHF.

This clone appeared a few times. The chain has TRBV5-5 and TRBJ2-2; the D gene is possibly TRBD1 (5 bases). V was pared by 0 bases and J by 5 bases, with 17 bases between. The CDR3 runs 17 residues. Germline-derived CDR1 and CDR2 are SGHKS and YYEKEE (reference sequence). CDR3 sequence (DNA): TGTGCCAGCAGCTTGGCTCTGGCAGGGAAGGGTACCGGGGAGCTGTTTTTT. Its translation: CASSLALAGKGTGELFF. Filled out from reference TRBV5-5 and TRBJ2-2, the complete variable domain reads DAGVTQSPTHLIKTRGQQVTLRCSPISGHKSVSWYQQVLGQGPQFIFQYYEKEERGRGNFPDRFSARQFPNYSSELNVNALLLGDSALYLCASSLALAGKGTGELFFGEGSRLTVL.

This chain links TRBV6-5 with TRBJ2-1; no clear D. The CDR3 spans 15 residues. Trimming pared 0 bases from V and 3 bases from J, leaving 9 bases between. Germline V gene data show CDR1 as MNHEY and CDR2 as SVGAGI. CDR3 DNA sequence: TGTGCCAGCAGTTACTCCGGGTGGGGCTACAATGAGCAGTTCTTC. Translated, it gives CASSYSGWGYNEQFF.